The 9 T cell receptor beta chains below all came from one sample that was sequenced in a study of cytomegalovirus exposure and HLA in healthy donors. 13 Jbeta primers and 60 Vbeta primers were used for the PCR. The table came from immunoSEQ multiplex PCR; TCRdb's copy has only in-frame clones and leaves some out. The repertoire table contains approximately 170,000 clones. Sequences were obtained from PBMCs. Every receptor here comes from a woman younger than 35 in good health and CMV-seropositive.

This chain joins TRBV7-2 and TRBJ2-2, with D possibly TRBD2 on 7 matching bases. CDR3 size: 19 residues. The V gene's germline CDR1 is SGHTA and CDR2 FQGNSA. Trimming took off 5 bases at V and 4 bases at J, with 26 bases between the two ends. Here the CDR3 reads CASSLRWLTGGLPTGELFF. The DNA for the CDR3 is TGTGCCAGCAGCCTAAGGTGGTTAACGGGGGGCCTGCCCACCGGGGAGCTGTTTTTT.

Points on this clone: The junction departs from germline at one end; a sequencing error may be responsible. V usage is TRBV7-7 and J usage is TRBJ2-5; 15 bases map to TRBD2. This CDR3 has 19 amino acids. The germline V gene encodes CDR1 SSHAT and CDR2 FNYEAQ (reference sequence). Here the CDR3 reads CASSSGVGLAGGLQETQYF. CDR3 bases: TGTGCTAGCAGCTCCGGGGTGGGACTAGCGGGGGGCCTACAAGAGACCCAGTACTTC.

V usage is TRBV6-1 and J usage is TRBJ2-2; D not certain. CDR1 is MNHNS, CDR2 SASEGT, per germline. V lost 7 bases to trimming and J lost 4 bases, with 10 bases between them. The CDR3 is made up of 13 amino acids. CDR3 protein: CASTGHPTGELFF. CDR3 DNA sequence: TGTGCCAGCACGGGTCACCCCACCGGGGAGCTGTTTTTT.

CDR3: CASSTHGDTEAFF. The CDR3 nucleotides read TGTGCCAGCAGTACCCACGGGGACACTGAAGCTTTCTTT. This chain uses TRBV25-1 with TRBJ1-1; D not certain. Germline CDR1 reads MGHDK; CDR2 reads SYGVNS. This CDR3 contains 13 residues. Trimming stripped 5 bases from V and 3 bases from J, with 10 bases between.

The V gene is TRBV7-7, the J gene TRBJ2-3; D might be TRBD2 (5 bases). Per germline, CDR1 SSHAT and CDR2 FNYEAQ (reference sequence). The CDR3 extends over 14 amino acids. V gave up 6 bases and J gave up 4 bases, with 14 bases separating them. Here the CDR3 reads CASSIGSWADTQYF. In nucleotides, the CDR3 is TGTGCCAGCAGTATTGGGAGTTGGGCAGATACGCAGTATTTT.

The chain combines TRBV2 with TRBJ2-1; 9 bases line up with TRBD1. V was pared by 7 bases and J by 5 bases, with 9 bases of the junction left unmatched. The CDR3 is 15 residues long. The germline CDR1 and CDR2 sequences are SNHLY and FYNNEI. In nucleotides, the CDR3 is TGTGCCAGCACGCGGGGACAGGGATACGACAATGAGCAGTTCTTC. Its translation is CASTRGQGYDNEQFF.

This chain connects TRBV4-1 to TRBJ2-7; no definite D call. Germline CDR1 MGHRA, CDR2 YSYEKL. Trimming took off 4 bases at V and 6 bases at J, with 16 bases between the two ends. The CDR3 has 14 residues. CDR3 region: CASSLGPLPSEQYF. In DNA, the CDR3 is TGCGCCAGCAGCCTGGGCCCGTTGCCGAGCGAGCAGTACTTC.

This chain joins TRBV19 and TRBJ1-6, with 9 positions matching TRBD1. The CDR3 extends over 15 amino acids. Germline lookup yields CDR1 LNHDA and CDR2 SQIVND (reference sequence). With 8 bases clipped from V and 9 bases from J, the junction kept 11 bases outside the gene matches. The CDR3 bases are TGTGCCAGTCGTCCCGGGACAGGGATGGGTTCACCCCTCCACTTT. Translating it yields CASRPGTGMGSPLHF.

The rearrangement links TRBV6-5 to TRBJ2-3, with D hard to call. This CDR3 is 14 amino acids long. Trimming took off 5 bases at V and 0 bases at J, with 9 bases between the two ends. The germline V gene has CDR1 MNHEY and CDR2 SVGAGI. The CDR3 loop reads CASSTRPSTDTQYF. The CDR3 DNA reads TGTGCCAGCAGTACCAGGCCCAGCACAGATACGCAGTATTTT.